This T cell receptor beta chain came from a study of PD-1 blockade in classical Hodgkin lymphoma. Overall study context: Nivolumab dosed at 3 mg/kg went to patients intravenously every 2 weeks. Study-wide points: Patients starting nivolumab less than 1 year after ASCT had lower diversity and were excluded from later analyses.

J gave up 1 base and V 4 bases, and 4 bases lay outside the gene matches. From germline, CDR1 is LNHDA and CDR2 SQIVND (reference sequence). The CDR3 totals 15 residues. As for time point: cycle 4 day 1 (C4D1), after 6 weeks of nivolumab. Relapses following autologous stem cell transplantation were seen in all patients, with brentuximab vedotin exposure varying. Isolated CD8+ T cells were derived from thawed PBMCs through magnetic negative selection. With respect to this clone: Its antigen is not identified.

The data were produced by immunoSEQ multiplex PCR, yet TCRdb's version contains in-frame clones alone and is incomplete. Among 2,500 to 3,500 clones, 70% to 90% were seen once, and the ten largest hold roughly 28%. This TCR came from a human donor with classical Hodgkin lymphoma. J is TRBJ1-5 and V is TRBV19; 7 bases map to TRBD1. This material consisted of CD8+ T cells from blood, taken before the fourth cycle of nivolumab. For the CDR3, the DNA is TGTGCCAGTAGTAGAGGGACAGAGAGCAATCAGCCCCAGCATTTT. Protein: CASSRGTESNQPQHF.